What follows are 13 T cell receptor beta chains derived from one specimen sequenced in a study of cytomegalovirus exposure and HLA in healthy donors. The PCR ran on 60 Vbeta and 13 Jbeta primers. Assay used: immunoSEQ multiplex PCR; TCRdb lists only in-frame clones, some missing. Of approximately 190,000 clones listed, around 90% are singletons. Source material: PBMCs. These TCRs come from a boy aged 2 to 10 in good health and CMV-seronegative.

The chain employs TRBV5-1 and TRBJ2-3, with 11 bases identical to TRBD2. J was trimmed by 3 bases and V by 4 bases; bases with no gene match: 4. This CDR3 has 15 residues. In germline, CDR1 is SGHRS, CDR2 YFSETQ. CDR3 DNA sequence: TGCGCCAGCAGCCGGACTAGCGGGCTTACAGATACGCAGTATTTT. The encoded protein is CASSRTSGLTDTQYF.

CDR3: CASSVAPRGTNYGYTF. The CDR3 coding sequence is TGTGCCAGCAGCGTAGCCCCCAGGGGGACTAACTATGGCTACACCTTC. V usage is TRBV9 and J usage is TRBJ1-2; 7 bases align to TRBD1. V was clipped by 0 bases and J by 0 bases; unmatched bases: 5. Per the germline V gene, CDR1 is SGDLS and CDR2 is YYNGEE. The CDR3 has 16 residues.

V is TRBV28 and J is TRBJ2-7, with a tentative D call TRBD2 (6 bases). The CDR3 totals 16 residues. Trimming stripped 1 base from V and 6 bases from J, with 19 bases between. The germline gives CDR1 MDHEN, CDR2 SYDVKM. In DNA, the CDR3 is TGTGCCAGCAGTTTATTGGGCAGCGGACTGGAGGGCGAGCAGTACTTC. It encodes CASSLLGSGLEGEQYF. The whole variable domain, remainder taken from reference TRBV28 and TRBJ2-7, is DVKVTQSSRYLVKRTGEKVFLECVQDMDHENMFWYRQDPGLGLRLIYFSYDVKMKEKGDIPEGYSVSREKKERFSLILESASTNQTSMYLCASSLLGSGLEGEQYFGPGTRLTVT.

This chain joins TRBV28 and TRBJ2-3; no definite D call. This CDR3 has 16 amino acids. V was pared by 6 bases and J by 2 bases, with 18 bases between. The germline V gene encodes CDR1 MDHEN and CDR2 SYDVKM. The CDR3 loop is CASRFAGRDDTDTQYF. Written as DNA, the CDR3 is TGTGCCAGCAGGTTTGCAGGCCGAGATGACACAGATACGCAGTATTTT. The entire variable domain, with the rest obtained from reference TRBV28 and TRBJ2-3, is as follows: DVKVTQSSRYLVKRTGEKVFLECVQDMDHENMFWYRQDPGLGLRLIYFSYDVKMKEKGDIPEGYSVSREKKERFSLILESASTNQTSMYLCASRFAGRDDTDTQYFGPGTRLTVL.

In DNA, the CDR3 is TGCAGCGGGGACGGACTAGCACGCCCTTTAGATACGCAGTATTTT. It encodes CSGDGLARPLDTQYF. The chain joins TRBV29-1 to TRBJ2-3; 8 nucleotides line up with TRBD2. CDR3 length: 15 residues. In germline, CDR1 is SQVTM, CDR2 ANQGSEA. The V and J ends lost 7 bases and 5 bases, in that order; junction bases with no gene match: 14.

In DNA form, the CDR3 reads TGTGCCAGTAGTATCGGGACTAGCATCAATGAGCAGTTCTTC. Amino acids: CASSIGTSINEQFF. This chain links TRBV19 with TRBJ2-1, with 9 bases aligning to TRBD2. This CDR3 has 14 residues. The V gene end was trimmed by 3 bases and the J gene end by 6 bases; junction bases not matched to a gene: 3. In germline, CDR1 is LNHDA, CDR2 SQIVND (reference sequence).

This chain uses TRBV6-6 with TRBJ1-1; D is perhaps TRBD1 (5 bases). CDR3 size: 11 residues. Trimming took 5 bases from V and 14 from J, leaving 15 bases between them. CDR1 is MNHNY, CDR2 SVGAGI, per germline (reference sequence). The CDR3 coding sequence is TGTGCCAGCAGTACCGCGATGGGGCGGTTCTTT. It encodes CASSTAMGRFF.

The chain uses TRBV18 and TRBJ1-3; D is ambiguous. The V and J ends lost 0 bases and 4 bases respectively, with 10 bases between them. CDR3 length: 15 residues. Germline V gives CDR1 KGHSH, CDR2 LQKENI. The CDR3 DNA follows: TGTGCCAGCTCACCACCCCAGGTCCCGGGAAACACCATATATTTT. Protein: CASSPPQVPGNTIYF.

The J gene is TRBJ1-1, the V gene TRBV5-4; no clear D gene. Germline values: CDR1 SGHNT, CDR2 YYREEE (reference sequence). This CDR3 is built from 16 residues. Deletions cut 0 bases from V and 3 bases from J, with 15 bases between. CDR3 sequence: CASSLGTGTGDTEAFF. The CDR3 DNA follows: TGTGCCAGCAGCTTGGGGACGGGAACCGGGGACACTGAAGCTTTCTTT.

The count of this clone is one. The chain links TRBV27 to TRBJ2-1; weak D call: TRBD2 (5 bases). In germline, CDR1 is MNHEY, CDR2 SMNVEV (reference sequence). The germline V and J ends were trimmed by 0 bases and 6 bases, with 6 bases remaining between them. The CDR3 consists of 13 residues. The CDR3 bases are TGTGCCAGCAGTTTATCGCTAGCCAATGAGCAGTTCTTC. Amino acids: CASSLSLANEQFF.

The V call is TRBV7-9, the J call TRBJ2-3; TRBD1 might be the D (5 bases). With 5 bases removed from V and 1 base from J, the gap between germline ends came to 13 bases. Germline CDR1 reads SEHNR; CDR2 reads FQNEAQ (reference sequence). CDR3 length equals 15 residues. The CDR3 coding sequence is TGTGCCAGCAGCGATCAGGGTGGGGGCACAGATACGCAGTATTTT. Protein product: CASSDQGGGTDTQYF.

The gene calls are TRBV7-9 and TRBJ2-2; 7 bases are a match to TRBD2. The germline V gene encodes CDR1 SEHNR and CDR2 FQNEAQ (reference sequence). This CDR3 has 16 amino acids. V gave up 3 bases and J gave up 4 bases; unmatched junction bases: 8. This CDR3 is CASSFRASGLTGELFF. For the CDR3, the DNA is TGTGCCAGCAGCTTCAGGGCTAGCGGTCTCACCGGGGAGCTGTTTTTT.

This chain's CDR3 is CASSLDRGGNEQFF. Written as DNA, the CDR3 is TGTGCCAGCAGTTTAGACCGGGGGGGCAATGAGCAGTTCTTC. This chain links TRBV27 with TRBJ2-1; 8 bases are a match to TRBD2. V was pared by 2 bases and J by 6 bases, with 3 bases of the junction left unmatched. In germline, CDR1 is MNHEY, CDR2 SMNVEV (reference sequence). The CDR3 contains 14 residues.